The present entry profiles one T cell receptor beta chain with its context. This clone was recorded only once. No cognate antigen has been identified for it. Base quality data are lacking; no much larger clone is found one base away. V loses 0 bases of germline sequence and J loses 7 bases, and the interval between the two ends is 13 bases. The CDR3, from cysteine to phenylalanine, totals 15 residues. The retained sequence is limited to the CDR3, 45 bases, with the frame set at the first base. CDR1 and CDR2 are drawn from the germline V gene: SGHDT, YYEEEE. This sample is drawn from a study of cytomegalovirus exposure and HLA in healthy donors listed by TCRdb under 2017. The study in broad terms: An earlier analysis of approximately 640 of the donors reported approximately 270 Gb of sequence data and roughly 100 million unique TCR beta sequences from 150 million to 200 million T cells. An early release covering roughly 600 HLA-typed donors comprised approximately 300 gigabases of sequencing data and 85 million to 100 million unique TCR sequences. Typing coverage varied by locus: roughly 629-630 donors for A, B, C, DRB1 and DQB1; more than 500 for DQA1; 606 for DPA1; around 450 for DPB1. Both class I and class II loci were covered by HLA typing, at four-digit resolution. A later analysis re-analyzed previously published TCR beta repertoires from approximately 700 donors and added high-resolution HLA genotyping to study TCR occurrence patterns. Donor age, sex, ethnicity and CMV serostatus were compiled alongside the repertoire data. The study was designed to test whether signatures of past pathogen exposure could be identified by cataloging public T cell receptors. On average, roughly 240,000 unique TCR beta nucleotide sequences were sequenced per donor among 398 genotyped donors of the cohort, with roughly 19% of those sequences being non-productive. Every repertoire in the discovery cohort had been generated on one and the same sequencing platform. To predict cytomegalovirus infection status, the study brought together high-throughput TCR immunosequencing, statistical association of individual TCRs with disease status, and machine learning. An earlier analysis of several hundred of the donors used high-throughput TCR beta sequencing to judge whether each TCR beta V gene segment behaved as functional or pseudogenic. Of the roughly 410 genotyped donors, roughly 80% were placed in the genetic ancestry cluster associated with self-reported Caucasian donors. A later genetic analysis took genome-wide SNP genotypes for about three fifths of the roughly 700 donors and used that subset as a discovery cohort. Rather than using new phenotypic data, the later analysis identified candidate immune exposures from TCR beta sequences and from how often those sequences occurred across donors. The study used immunosequencing to profile the T cell repertoires of hundreds of subjects and linked those repertoires to cytomegalovirus serostatus. A handful of DR-DQ haplotypes were handled as single units for association and clustering because linkage in the cohort was strong. Besides the first cohort of around 670 subjects, a separate validation cohort made up of around 120 different subjects was used.

The study at large found these results: In vitro tests confirmed that a few of the cytomegalovirus-associated TCR beta chains recognize cytomegalovirus antigens. Linkage disequilibrium might explain the correlated functional status among segregating V segments, but an unknown experimental factor could not be ruled out. In an earlier analysis of about 550 of the donors, most TCR beta V segments were observed in productive rearrangements about 90% or about 30% of the time, broadly matching IMGT annotations. CMV serostatus was the only immune exposure information available for the cohort. A total of about 150 TCR beta chains were listed by the study as associated with cytomegalovirus. Some IMGT-functional V segments, including TRBV6-2 and TRBV6-3, could not be distinguished by the 87-base-pair reads and were therefore excluded. The cohort was sequenced for TCR beta chains only, and without alpha or paired-chain data the features that could be detected were limited. Because HLA typing was unavailable for some donors at each locus, only the typed subset was used in association tests. A cluster of highly shared sequence variants was judged likely to be a technical artifact of the sequencing pipeline. Most TCR sequences were observed very rarely across donors, whereas some public TCRs were present in many individuals. A further reported finding was that TCR beta sequences accurately predicted the HLA-A and HLA-B alleles for most subjects in the first cohort. A later genetic analysis reported fewer N-insertions in productive TCRs among donors in an Asian-associated ancestry cluster than the roughly 650-donor mean. When HLA alleles, especially DR and DQ, strongly co-occurred, TCR associations were difficult to assign to individual alleles. According to a later analysis, TCR association rates differed among HLA loci, with DRB1 alleles showing the most associated TCRs and HLA-C alleles showing the fewest. The authors suggested that the approach could potentially be extended to other disease states and immunological phenotypes. Presence/absence analyses assumed roughly uniform sequencing depth across donors, an assumption that may not hold. The classifier was reported to diagnose cytomegalovirus status with high specificity and sensitivity in both the original cohort and the validation cohort. Compared with equally common non-associated chains, HLA-associated TCR beta chains in a later analysis were more clonally expanded and had lower generation probabilities. In a later analysis, more than 15,000 TCR beta sequences were associated with specific HLA alleles at a false discovery rate of 0.05. In a later genetic analysis, a missense DCLRE1C variant was associated with V-gene and J-gene trimming of TCR beta chains, and the association was replicated in an independent cohort. Because counts were too low, 15 to 20 rarely observed V segments, including chromosome 9 orphons, were left out of the earlier analysis of 500 to 650 of the donors. In a later analysis, most CMV-associated TCR beta chains were found to appear HLA-restricted, with HLA associations seemingly driven largely by CMV exposure. In a later analysis, several top co-occurrence clusters were reported to appear linked to parvovirus B19, influenza, CMV and Epstein-Barr virus.

Libraries were built with the immunoSEQ multiplex PCR assay. For the multiplex PCR, a mixture combining 60 forward primers for TCR Vbeta segments and 13 reverse primers for TCR Jbeta segments was used. Amplification of the CDR3 region of rearranged TCR beta genes was performed with a multiplex PCR assay on genomic DNA. On the Illumina HiSeq System, the amplified TCR beta libraries were sequenced as 87-base-pair reads. As for how the authors treated the data: A later analysis counted about 82 million unique TCR beta chains across the roughly 700 repertoires, and 9.5 million to 11 million of these chains were shared by at least two donors. Raw reads were error-corrected and collapsed into unique sequences with a nearest-neighbor algorithm that merged closely related sequences to remove PCR and sequencing errors. V, D and J gene segments were assigned by aligning CDR3 sequences to IMGT reference sequences. For a sequence to be retained, a match of at least six nucleotides was required to both a V gene segment and a J gene segment. Rearrangements were called productive when the CDR3 lacked stop codons and stayed in frame with V and J; all others were non-productive. Following IMGT convention, CDR3 was defined as the stretch from the second conserved V-encoded cysteine up to the conserved J-encoded phenylalanine. The earlier analysis of about 610 of the donors excluded any sequence lacking an unambiguous match to a single V gene segment. An earlier analysis of over 450 of the donors classified V segments as functional when productive rearrangements were above 56.7% and as segregating when the standard deviation between donors was above 5%. A statistical classification framework was built for diagnosing cytomegalovirus status from the catalog of TCR beta chain sequences. In a later analysis, V and J genes were assigned by comparing TCR nucleotide sequences against IMGT/GENE-DB human TR gene sequences. A later analysis assigned CDR3 sequences and most-parsimonious VDJ recombination scenarios with the TCRdist pipeline. In a later analysis, every TCR beta chain was defined by the combination of its CDR3 amino acid sequence and its V-gene family, and reads without a unique V-gene family were dropped. A later analysis removed several hundred highly shared, low-generation-probability nucleotide sequences to deal with suspected cross-contamination and a sequencing artifact. A later analysis calculated a clonal expansion index for each public chain from normalized within-repertoire ranks of inferred template counts. In a later analysis, generation probabilities were computed with a VDJ recombination model fitted to out-of-frame rearrangements, and the resulting probabilities were checked against IGoR. Hypergeometric tests were used in a later analysis to score TCR-TCR, TCR-HLA and TCR-CMV co-occurrence, with a repertoire-size bias correction applied to the TCR pairs. To estimate false discovery rates, a later analysis permuted the HLA or CMV assignments 20 times. A later analysis grouped co-occurring TCRs with DBSCAN, adding TCRdist sequence similarity when clustering within HLA-allele-positive subsets. Co-occurrence clustering excluded repertoires with fewer than 30,000 or more than 120,000 public chains, plus five with anomalous nucleotide sharing. Here the immuneACCESS table is served through TCRdb, limited to in-frame sequences with V and J called. Missing clones are a known gap in these copies; in checked studies unresolved V genes cover under half, and the rest lacks a known reason. For V, J and clone size, that table is used; D and trimming come from the DNA. Counted in this sample were 150,000 to 180,000 clones; roughly 74% of them appeared once. The ten largest clones capture approximately 2.6% of the sample.

The cohort consisted of 650 to 850 healthy bone marrow donors. All cohort members were sampled while nominally healthy, although unrecorded immune exposures were likely present. The donor was CMV seronegative and belonged to the group of around 350 seronegative cohort members. Every donor gave a peripheral blood sample, and the peripheral blood mononuclear cells from that sample were used for TCR beta sequencing. Genomic DNA extraction from the blood cell samples was performed with the Qiagen DNeasy Blood Extraction Kit. This receptor was taken from a man between 18 and 29 years old in good health and CMV-seronegative. Recombination linked TRBV5-6 to TRBJ1-4, and TRBD1 may be the D gene, going by 5 matching bases. The specimen sequenced was PBMCs. The CDR3 reads CASSLAGGGSEKLFF. The sequenced DNA is TGTGCCAGCAGCTTGGCCGGCGGGGGGTCTGAAAAACTGTTTTTT.